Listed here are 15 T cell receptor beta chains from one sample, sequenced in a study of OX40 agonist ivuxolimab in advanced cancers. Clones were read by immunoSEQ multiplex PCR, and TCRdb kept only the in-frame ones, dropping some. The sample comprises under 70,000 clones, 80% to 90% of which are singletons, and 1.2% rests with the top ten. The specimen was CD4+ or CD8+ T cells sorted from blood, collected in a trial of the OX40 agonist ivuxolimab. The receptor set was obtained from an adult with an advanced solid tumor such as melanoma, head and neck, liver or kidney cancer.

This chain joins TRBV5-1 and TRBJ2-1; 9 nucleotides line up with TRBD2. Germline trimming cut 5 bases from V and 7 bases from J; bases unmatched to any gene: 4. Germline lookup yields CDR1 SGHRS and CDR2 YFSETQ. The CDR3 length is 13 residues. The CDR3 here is CASSLGLANEQFF. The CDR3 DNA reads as TGCGCCAGCAGTCTGGGACTAGCAAATGAGCAGTTCTTC.

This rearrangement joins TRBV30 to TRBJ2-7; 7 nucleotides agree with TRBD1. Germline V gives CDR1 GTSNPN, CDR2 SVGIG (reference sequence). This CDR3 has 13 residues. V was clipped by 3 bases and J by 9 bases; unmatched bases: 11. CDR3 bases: TGTGCCTGGAGGGATACCGACAGGGAGAGGCAGTACTTC. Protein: CAWRDTDRERQYF.

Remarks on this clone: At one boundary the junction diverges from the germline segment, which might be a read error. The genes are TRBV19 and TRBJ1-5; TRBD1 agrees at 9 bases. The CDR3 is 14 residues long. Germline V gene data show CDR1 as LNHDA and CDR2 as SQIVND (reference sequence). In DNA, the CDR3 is TGTGCCAGTAGTATCACAGGGGGCAAGCAGCCCCAGCATTTT. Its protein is CASSITGGKQPQHF.

CDR3 sequence (DNA): TGTGCCTGTGAGCGGGGACGGGGCGGGGAGCTGTTTTTT. Its protein product is CACERGRGGELFF. The chain joins TRBV30 to TRBJ2-2, with 7 nucleotides matching TRBD2. V shed 6 bases, J shed 7 bases, and the junction held 8 bases outside the gene matches. The length of the CDR3 is 13 residues. CDR1 GTSNPN and CDR2 SVGIG come from the germline V gene (reference sequence).

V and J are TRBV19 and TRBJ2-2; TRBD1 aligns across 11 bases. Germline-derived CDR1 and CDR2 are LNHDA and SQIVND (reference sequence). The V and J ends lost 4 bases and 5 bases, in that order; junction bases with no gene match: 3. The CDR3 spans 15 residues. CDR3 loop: CASSTGTGGTGELFF. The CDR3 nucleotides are TGTGCCAGTAGTACAGGGACAGGGGGAACCGGGGAGCTGTTTTTT.

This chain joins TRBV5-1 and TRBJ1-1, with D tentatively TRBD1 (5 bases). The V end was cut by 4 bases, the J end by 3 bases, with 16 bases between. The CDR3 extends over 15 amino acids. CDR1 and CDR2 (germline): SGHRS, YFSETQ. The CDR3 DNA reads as TGCGCCAGCAGCCAGAGACCGGGACGAGACACTGAAGCTTTCTTT. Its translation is CASSQRPGRDTEAFF.

CDR3 sequence: CASSLQVAEYNEQFF. CDR3 sequence (DNA): TGTGCCAGCAGCTTGCAGGTAGCGGAATACAATGAGCAGTTCTTC. The V call is TRBV5-5, the J call TRBJ2-1; D is possibly TRBD2 (6 bases). The germline V and J ends were trimmed by 1 base and 4 bases, with 12 bases remaining between them. From germline, CDR1 is SGHKS and CDR2 YYEKEE (reference sequence). CDR3 size: 15 residues.

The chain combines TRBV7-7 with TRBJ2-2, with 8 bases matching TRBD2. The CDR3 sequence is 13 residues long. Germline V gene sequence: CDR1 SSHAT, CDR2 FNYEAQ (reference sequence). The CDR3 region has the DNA TGTGCTAGCGGGGAGAACACCGATAGAGAGCTGTTTTTT. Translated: CASGENTDRELFF.

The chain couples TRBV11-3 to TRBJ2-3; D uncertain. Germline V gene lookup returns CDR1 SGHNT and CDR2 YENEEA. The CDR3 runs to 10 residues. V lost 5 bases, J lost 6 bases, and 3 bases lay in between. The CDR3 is CASSRDTQYF. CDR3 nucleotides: TGTGCCAGCAGCCGCGATACGCAGTATTTT.

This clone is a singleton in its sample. CDR3 nucleotides: TGTGCCAGCAGCCGACAGGAAAACGAGCAGTACTTC. Its protein product is CASSRQENEQYF. The chain joins TRBV5-5 to TRBJ2-7; a possible D gene is TRBD1 (6 bases). Germline CDR1 is SGHKS and CDR2 is YYEKEE (reference sequence). This CDR3 is 12 amino acids long. Between the trimmed V and J ends, which lost 4 bases and 5 bases, there was a span of 10 bases.

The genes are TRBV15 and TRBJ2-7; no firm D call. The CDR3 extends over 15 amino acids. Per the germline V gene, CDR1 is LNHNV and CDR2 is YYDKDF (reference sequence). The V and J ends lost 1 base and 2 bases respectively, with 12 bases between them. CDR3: CATSRGSANPYEQYF. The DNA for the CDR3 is TGTGCCACCAGCAGAGGATCTGCCAACCCCTACGAGCAGTACTTC.

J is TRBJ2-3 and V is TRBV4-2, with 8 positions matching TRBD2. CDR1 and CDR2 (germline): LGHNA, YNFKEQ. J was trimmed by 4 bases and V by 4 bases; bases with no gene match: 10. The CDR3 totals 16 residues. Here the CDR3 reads CASSPQGLAGSDTQYF. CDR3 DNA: TGTGCCAGCAGCCCTCAAGGGCTAGCGGGCTCAGATACGCAGTATTTT.

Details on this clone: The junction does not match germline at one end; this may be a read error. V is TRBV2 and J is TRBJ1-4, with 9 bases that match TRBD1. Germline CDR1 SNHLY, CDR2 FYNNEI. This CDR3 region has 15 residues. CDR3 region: CASSQAGTGNEKLFF. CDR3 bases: TGTGCCAGCAGTCAAGCCGGGACAGGGAATGAAAAACTGTTTTTT.

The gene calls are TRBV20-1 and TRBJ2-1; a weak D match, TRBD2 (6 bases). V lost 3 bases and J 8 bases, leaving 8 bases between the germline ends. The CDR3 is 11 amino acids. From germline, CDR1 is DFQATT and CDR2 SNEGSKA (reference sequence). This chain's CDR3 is CSASSGYEQFF. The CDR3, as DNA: TGCAGTGCTAGTAGCGGCTATGAGCAGTTCTTC.

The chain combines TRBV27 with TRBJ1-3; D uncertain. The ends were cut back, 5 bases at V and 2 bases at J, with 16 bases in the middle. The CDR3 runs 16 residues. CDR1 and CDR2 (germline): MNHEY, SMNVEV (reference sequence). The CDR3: CASSPQGNTPGNTIYF. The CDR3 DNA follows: TGTGCCAGCAGTCCCCAAGGGAATACCCCTGGAAACACCATATATTTT.